The sequence of this T cell receptor (beta chain) was determined in a study of regulatory T cells in long-lasting Graves disease. The time point: newly diagnosed GD, antithyroid drugs for less than 3 months. After RNA was extracted from PBMCs, the TCR library was made from it. With iRepertoire HTBI primers and Arm-PCR of CDR3 regions, TCR beta libraries were built. TCRdb re-called the multiplex PCR reads through MiXCR, storing one row per CDR3 protein. The sample has about 450,000 distinct CDR3 sequences; 16% are singletons. In its sample, this clonotype was seen many times. Germline values: CDR1 LGHNA, CDR2 YSLEER. The CDR3 runs 13 residues. With 1 base removed from V and 5 bases from J, the gap between germline ends came to 8 bases. The data were also submitted as part of a second study, on T cells in Graves' hyperthyroidism and ophthalmopathy. Per that study: Newly diagnosed patients aged 18 to 65 had hyperthyroidism of under 2 months' duration. With a median lead of around 6.7 months before onset, the model predicted ophthalmopathy.

J is TRBJ1-2 and V is TRBV4-3; tentatively, D is TRBD1 (5 bases). This clonotype was obtained from a woman under 40 with Graves disease. Here the sequenced sample was peripheral blood mononuclear cells (PBMCs), taken at new diagnosis, from a patient treated with antithyroid drugs. As DNA, the CDR3 is TGCGCCAGCAGCCAAGTAACAGGATATGGCTACACCTTC. It specifies CASSQVTGYGYTF.